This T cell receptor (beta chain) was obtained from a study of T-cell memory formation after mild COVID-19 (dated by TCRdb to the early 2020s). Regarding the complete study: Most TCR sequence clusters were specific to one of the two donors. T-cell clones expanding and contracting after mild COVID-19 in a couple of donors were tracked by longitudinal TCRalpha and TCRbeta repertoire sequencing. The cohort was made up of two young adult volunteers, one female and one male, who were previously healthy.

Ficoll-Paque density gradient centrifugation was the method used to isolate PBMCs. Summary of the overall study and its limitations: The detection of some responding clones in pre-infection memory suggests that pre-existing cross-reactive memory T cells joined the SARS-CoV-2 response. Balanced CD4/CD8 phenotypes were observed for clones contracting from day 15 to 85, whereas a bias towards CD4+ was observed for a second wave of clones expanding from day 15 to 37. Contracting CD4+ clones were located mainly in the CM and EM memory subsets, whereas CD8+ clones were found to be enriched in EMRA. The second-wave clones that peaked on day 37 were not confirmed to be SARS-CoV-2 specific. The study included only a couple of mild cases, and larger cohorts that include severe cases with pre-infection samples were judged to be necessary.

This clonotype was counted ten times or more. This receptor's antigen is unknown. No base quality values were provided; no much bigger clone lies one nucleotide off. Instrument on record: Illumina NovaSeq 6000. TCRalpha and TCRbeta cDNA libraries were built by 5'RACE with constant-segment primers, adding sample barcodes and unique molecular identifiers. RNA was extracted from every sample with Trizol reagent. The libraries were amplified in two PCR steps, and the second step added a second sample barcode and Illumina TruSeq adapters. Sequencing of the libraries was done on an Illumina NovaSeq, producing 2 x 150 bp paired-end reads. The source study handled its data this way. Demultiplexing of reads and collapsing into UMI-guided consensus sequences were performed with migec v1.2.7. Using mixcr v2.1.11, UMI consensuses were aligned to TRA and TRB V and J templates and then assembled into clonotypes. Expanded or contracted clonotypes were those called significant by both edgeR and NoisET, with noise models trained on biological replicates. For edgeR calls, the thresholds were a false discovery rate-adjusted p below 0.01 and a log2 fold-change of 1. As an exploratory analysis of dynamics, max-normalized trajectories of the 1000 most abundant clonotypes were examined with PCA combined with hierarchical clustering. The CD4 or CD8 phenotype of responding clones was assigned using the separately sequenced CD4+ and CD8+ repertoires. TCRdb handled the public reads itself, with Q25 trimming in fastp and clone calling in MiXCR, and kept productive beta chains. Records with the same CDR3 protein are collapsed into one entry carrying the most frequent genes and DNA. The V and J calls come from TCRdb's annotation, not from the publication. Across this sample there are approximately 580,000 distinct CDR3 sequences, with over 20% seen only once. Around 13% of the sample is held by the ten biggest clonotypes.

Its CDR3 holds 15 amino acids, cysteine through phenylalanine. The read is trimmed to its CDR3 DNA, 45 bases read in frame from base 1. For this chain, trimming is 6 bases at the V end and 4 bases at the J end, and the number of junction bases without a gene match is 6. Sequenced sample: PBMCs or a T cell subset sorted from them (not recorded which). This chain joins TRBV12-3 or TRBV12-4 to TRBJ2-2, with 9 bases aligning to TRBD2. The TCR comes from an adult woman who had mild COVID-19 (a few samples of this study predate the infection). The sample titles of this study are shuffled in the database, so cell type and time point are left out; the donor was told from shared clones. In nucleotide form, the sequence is TGTGCCAGCAGCTATTTTAGCGGGGGCACCGGGGAGCTGTTTTTT. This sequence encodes CASSYFSGGTGELFF.